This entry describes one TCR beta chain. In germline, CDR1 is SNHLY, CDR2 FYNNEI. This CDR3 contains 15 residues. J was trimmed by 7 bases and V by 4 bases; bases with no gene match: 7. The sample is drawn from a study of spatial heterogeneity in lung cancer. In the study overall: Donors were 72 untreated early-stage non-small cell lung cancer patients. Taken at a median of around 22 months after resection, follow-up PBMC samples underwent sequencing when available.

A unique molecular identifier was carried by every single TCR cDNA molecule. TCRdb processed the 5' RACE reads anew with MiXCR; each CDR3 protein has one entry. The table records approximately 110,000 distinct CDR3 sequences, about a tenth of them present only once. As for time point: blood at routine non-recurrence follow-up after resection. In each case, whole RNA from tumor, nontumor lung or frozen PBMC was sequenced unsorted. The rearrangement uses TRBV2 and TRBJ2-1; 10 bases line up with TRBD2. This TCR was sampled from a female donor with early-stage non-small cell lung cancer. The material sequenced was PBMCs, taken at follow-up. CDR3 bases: TGTGCCAGCAGTGCAGAGGCTAGCGGGAGTAATGAGCAGTTCTTC. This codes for CASSAEASGSNEQFF.